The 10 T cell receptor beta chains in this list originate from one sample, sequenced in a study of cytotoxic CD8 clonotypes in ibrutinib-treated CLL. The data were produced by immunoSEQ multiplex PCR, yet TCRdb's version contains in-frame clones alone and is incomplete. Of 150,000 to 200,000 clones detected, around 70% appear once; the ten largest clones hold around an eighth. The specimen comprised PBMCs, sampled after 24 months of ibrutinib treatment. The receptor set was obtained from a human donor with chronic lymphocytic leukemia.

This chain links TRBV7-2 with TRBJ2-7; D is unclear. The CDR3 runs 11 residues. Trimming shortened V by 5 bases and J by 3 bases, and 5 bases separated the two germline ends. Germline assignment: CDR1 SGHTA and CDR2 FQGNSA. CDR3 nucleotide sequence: TGTGCCAGCAGCAGGTTCTACGAGCAGTACTTC. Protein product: CASSRFYEQYF.

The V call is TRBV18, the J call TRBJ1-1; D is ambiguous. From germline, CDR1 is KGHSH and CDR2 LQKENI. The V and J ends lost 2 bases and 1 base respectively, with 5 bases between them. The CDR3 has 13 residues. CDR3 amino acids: CASSPWSNTEAFF. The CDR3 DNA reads TGTGCCAGCTCACCATGGTCGAACACTGAAGCTTTCTTT.

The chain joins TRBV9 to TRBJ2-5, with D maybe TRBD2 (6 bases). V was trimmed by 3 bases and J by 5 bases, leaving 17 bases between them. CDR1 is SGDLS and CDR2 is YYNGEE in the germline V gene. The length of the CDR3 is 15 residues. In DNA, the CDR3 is TGTGCCAGCAGCGCAGGTGGGGGGAGCGGGGAGACCCAGTACTTC. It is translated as CASSAGGGSGETQYF. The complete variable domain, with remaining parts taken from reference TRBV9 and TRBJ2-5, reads DSGVTQTPKHLITATGQRVTLRCSPRSGDLSVYWYQQSLDQGLQFLIQYYNGEERAKGNILERFSAQQFPDLHSELNLSSLELGDSALYFCASSAGGGSGETQYFGPGTRLLVL.

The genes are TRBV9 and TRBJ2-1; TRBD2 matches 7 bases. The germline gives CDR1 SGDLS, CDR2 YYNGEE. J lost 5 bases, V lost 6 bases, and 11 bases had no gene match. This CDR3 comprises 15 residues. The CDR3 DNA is TGTGCCAGCAACCCACGGTCGGGAGGAGACAATGAGCAGTTCTTC. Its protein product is CASNPRSGGDNEQFF.

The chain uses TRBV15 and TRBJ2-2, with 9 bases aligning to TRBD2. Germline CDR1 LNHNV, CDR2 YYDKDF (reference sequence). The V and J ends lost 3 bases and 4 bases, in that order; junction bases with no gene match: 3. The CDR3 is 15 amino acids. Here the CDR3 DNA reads TGTGCCACCAGCAGTAAGCGGGAGGTCACCGGGGAGCTGTTTTTT. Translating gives CATSSKREVTGELFF. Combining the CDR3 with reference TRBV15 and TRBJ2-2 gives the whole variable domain DAMVIQNPRYQVTQFGKPVTLSCSQTLNHNVMYWYQQKSSQAPKLLFHYYDKDFNNEADTPDNFQSRRPNTSFCFLDIRSPGLGDTAMYLCATSSKREVTGELFFGEGSRLTVL.

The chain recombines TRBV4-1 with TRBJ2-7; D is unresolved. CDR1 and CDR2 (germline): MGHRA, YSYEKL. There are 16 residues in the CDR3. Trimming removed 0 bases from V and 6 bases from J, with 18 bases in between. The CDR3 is CASSQDPVSSAAEQYF. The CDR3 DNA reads TGCGCCAGCAGCCAAGATCCAGTTTCTTCTGCGGCCGAGCAGTACTTC.

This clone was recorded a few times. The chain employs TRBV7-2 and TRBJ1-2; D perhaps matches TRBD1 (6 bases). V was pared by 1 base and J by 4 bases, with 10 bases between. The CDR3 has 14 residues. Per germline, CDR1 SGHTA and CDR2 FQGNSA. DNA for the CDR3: TGTGCCAGCAGCTTAGAGGGGGGACCCTATGGCTACACCTTC. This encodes CASSLEGGPYGYTF.

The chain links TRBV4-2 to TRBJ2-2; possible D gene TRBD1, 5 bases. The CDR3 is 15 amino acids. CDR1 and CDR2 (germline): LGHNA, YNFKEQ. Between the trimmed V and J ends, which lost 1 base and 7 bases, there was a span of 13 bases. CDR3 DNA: TGTGCCAGCAGCCAAGTTGCTATAGGGGTCGGGGAGCTGTTTTTT. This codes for CASSQVAIGVGELFF.

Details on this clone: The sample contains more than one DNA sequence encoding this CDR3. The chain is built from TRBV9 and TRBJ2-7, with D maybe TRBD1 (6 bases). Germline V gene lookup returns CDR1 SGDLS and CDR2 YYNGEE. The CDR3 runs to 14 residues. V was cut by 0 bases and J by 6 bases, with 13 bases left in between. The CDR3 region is CASSVGQGLGEQYF. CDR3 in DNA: TGTGCCAGCAGCGTAGGCCAGGGGTTAGGCGAGCAGTACTTC.

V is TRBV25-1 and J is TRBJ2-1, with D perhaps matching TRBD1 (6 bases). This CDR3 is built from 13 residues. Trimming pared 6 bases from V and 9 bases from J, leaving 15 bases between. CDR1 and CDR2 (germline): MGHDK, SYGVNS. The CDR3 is CASRGTGLPEQFF. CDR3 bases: TGTGCCAGCAGGGGTACAGGGTTACCTGAGCAGTTCTTC.